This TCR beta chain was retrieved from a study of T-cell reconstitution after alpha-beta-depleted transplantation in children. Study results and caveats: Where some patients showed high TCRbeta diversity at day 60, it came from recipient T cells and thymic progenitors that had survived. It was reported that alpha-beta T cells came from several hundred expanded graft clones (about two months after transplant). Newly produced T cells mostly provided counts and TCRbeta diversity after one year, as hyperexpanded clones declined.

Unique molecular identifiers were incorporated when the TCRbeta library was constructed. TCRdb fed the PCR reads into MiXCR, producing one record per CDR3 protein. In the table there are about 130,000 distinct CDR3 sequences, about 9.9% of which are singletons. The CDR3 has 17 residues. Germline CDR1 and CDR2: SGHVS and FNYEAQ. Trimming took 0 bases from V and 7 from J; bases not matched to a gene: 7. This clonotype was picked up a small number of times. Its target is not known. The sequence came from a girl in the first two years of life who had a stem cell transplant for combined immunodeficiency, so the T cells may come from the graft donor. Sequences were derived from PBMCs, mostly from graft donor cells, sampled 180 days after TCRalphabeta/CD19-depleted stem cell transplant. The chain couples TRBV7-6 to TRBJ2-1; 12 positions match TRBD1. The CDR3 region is CASSLAWGTGGWNEQFF. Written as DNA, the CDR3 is TGTGCCAGCAGCTTAGCGTGGGGGACAGGGGGCTGGAATGAGCAGTTCTTC.